These 30 T cell receptor beta chains were all obtained from the same sample, sequenced in a study of beta chain features in type 1 diabetes. General study findings and limits: Shorter TCRB CDR3s, moderately but significantly so, were found in Type 1 diabetes patients in all four CD4+ subsets.

These TCRs are of unknown antigen specificity. cDNA synthesis used the whole RNA isolate, giving expressed TCRB sequences. Clones were sequenced by immunoSEQ multiplex PCR, and TCRdb holds only the in-frame ones, with some missing. Of 120,000 to 150,000 clones listed, 13% are singletons. Sequenced material: central memory CD4+ T cells from blood. These receptors were taken from a man between 18 and 35 years old with type 1 diabetes.

This clone has just one count. This chain links TRBV6-5 with TRBJ2-1, with TRBD2 matching 10 bases. The trim removed 7 bases at V and 8 bases at J, leaving 11 bases unmatched. The CDR3 is 15 residues long. The germline gives CDR1 MNHEY, CDR2 SVGAGI. In nucleotides, the CDR3 is TGTGCCAGCATGCAGACTAGCGGGTGGGCAGATGAGCAGTTCTTC. It is translated as CASMQTSGWADEQFF.

CDR3: CASSQDLSGGLTDTQYF. In DNA form, the CDR3 reads TGTGCCAGCAGCCAAGATCTTAGCGGGGGGCTCACAGATACGCAGTATTTT. This chain joins TRBV4-2 and TRBJ2-3; 10 bases agree with TRBD2. V lost 0 bases to trimming and J lost 2 bases; unmatched junction nucleotides: 5. This CDR3 spans 17 amino acids. Germline assignment: CDR1 LGHNA and CDR2 YNFKEQ.

This clone occurred a few times. This sequence joins TRBV7-2 and TRBJ2-3; perhaps TRBD2 as D (6 bases). CDR3 length: 16 residues. The V gene's germline CDR1 is SGHTA and CDR2 FQGNSA. V gave up 5 bases and J gave up 5 bases, with 20 bases separating them. The CDR3 coding sequence is TGTGCCAGCAGCAAATACGGACGCGGGGTCGTAGATACGCAGTATTTT. This encodes CASSKYGRGVVDTQYF. Variable domain in full (rest from reference TRBV7-2 and TRBJ2-3): GAGVSQSPSNKVTEKGKDVELRCDPISGHTALYWYRQSLGQGLEFLIYFQGNSAPDKSGLPSDRFSAERTGGSVSTLTIQRTQQEDSAVYLCASSKYGRGVVDTQYFGPGTRLTVL.

This chain links TRBV6-5 with TRBJ2-1, with 7 bases lining up with TRBD1. Germline assignment: CDR1 MNHEY and CDR2 SVGAGI. This CDR3 region has 13 residues. V lost 6 bases to trimming and J lost 6 bases; unmatched junction nucleotides: 5. CDR3 loop: CASRFQGVNEQFF. The CDR3, as DNA: TGTGCCAGCAGGTTCCAGGGGGTCAATGAGCAGTTCTTC.

This chain uses TRBV7-2 with TRBJ1-4; D gene unclear. The CDR3 is 13 residues long. The ends were cut back, 3 bases at V and 7 bases at J, with 9 bases in the middle. CDR1 and CDR2 from the germline V gene are SGHTA and FQGNSA. The CDR3 loop is CASSFVGGEKLFF. DNA for the CDR3: TGTGCCAGCAGCTTCGTCGGAGGTGAAAAACTGTTTTTT.

This clone was seen more than once but under ten times. The chain combines TRBV11-2 with TRBJ1-1; D gene uncertain. Germline V gives CDR1 SGHAT, CDR2 FQNNGV. Deletions cut 0 bases from V and 1 base from J, with 18 bases between. The CDR3 is made up of 18 amino acids. The DNA of the CDR3 is TGTGCCAGCAGCTTAGATCGGTATCGTACCGTAAGGAACACTGAAGCTTTCTTT. Translation gives CASSLDRYRTVRNTEAFF. Combining the CDR3 with reference TRBV11-2 and TRBJ1-1 gives the whole variable domain EAGVAQSPRYKIIEKRQSVAFWCNPISGHATLYWYQQILGQGPKLLIQFQNNGVVDDSQLPKDRFSAERLKGVDSTLKIQPAKLEDSAVYLCASSLDRYRTVRNTEAFFGQGTRLTVV.

This clone was picked up a small number of times. The chain combines TRBV7-9 with TRBJ2-4; tentative D call: TRBD1 (6 bases). Germline CDR1 is SEHNR and CDR2 is FQNEAQ (reference sequence). The CDR3 extends over 15 amino acids. The V end lost 5 bases, the J end lost 8 bases, and 19 bases lay between the germline ends. CDR3 sequence (DNA): TGTGCCAGCAGCACAGAGACAGGTGGATTGTACATTCAGTACTTC. This encodes CASSTETGGLYIQYF.

V and J are TRBV2 and TRBJ2-3, with TRBD1 identical over 8 bases. The CDR3 is made up of 17 amino acids. J gave up 3 bases and V 1 base, and 9 bases lay outside the gene matches. Germline loops: CDR1 SNHLY, CDR2 FYNNEI. The CDR3 protein is CASSEDGQGARTDTQYF. In nucleotides, the CDR3 is TGTGCCAGCAGTGAAGACGGCCAGGGGGCGCGGACAGATACGCAGTATTTT.

Only a few counts were recorded for this clone. The chain has TRBV6-5 and TRBJ1-1, with a tentative D call TRBD1 (6 bases). The CDR3 sequence is 13 residues long. The germline V and J ends were trimmed by 5 bases and 3 bases, with 10 bases remaining between them. The germline CDR1 and CDR2 sequences are MNHEY and SVGAGI. The CDR3 protein is CASSQQGDTEAFF. The CDR3 DNA is TGTGCCAGCAGTCAACAGGGAGACACTGAAGCTTTCTTT.

This clone appeared a few times. This sequence joins TRBV28 and TRBJ2-3; TRBD1 aligns across 7 bases. With 8 bases clipped from V and 4 bases from J, the junction kept 6 bases outside the gene matches. Germline V gene lookup returns CDR1 MDHEN and CDR2 SYDVKM. The CDR3 has 13 residues. CDR3: CASQGVIADTQYF. DNA of the CDR3: TGTGCCAGCCAGGGGGTTATTGCAGATACGCAGTATTTT.

In regard to this clone: This specimen includes other DNA sequences encoding the same CDR3. The rearrangement joins TRBV28 to TRBJ2-5; 9 bases map to TRBD1. J gave up 5 bases and V 8 bases, and 3 bases lay outside the gene matches. Germline CDR1 is MDHEN and CDR2 is SYDVKM. The CDR3 is 12 residues long. CDR3 in amino acids: CASHRGPETQYF. CDR3 nucleotide sequence: TGTGCCAGCCACAGGGGGCCTGAGACCCAGTACTTC.

This clone was seen many times. The V call is TRBV7-2, the J call TRBJ2-4, with 7 bases aligning to TRBD1. The CDR3 consists of 12 residues. V was pared by 4 bases and J by 14 bases, with 8 bases of the junction left unmatched. In germline, CDR1 is SGHTA, CDR2 FQGNSA. The CDR3: CASSSTGQRKYF. Here the CDR3 DNA reads TGTGCCAGCAGCTCCACGGGACAGAGGAAGTACTTC. Drawing the rest from reference TRBV7-2 and TRBJ2-4, the complete variable domain is GAGVSQSPSNKVTEKGKDVELRCDPISGHTALYWYRQSLGQGLEFLIYFQGNSAPDKSGLPSDRFSAERTGGSVSTLTIQRTQQEDSAVYLCASSSTGQRKYFGAGTRLSVL.

This clone was observed a few times. This sequence joins TRBV5-4 and TRBJ2-7; 8 nucleotides agree with TRBD1. With V trimmed by 3 bases and J by 4 bases, 9 bases remained unmatched. The CDR3 contains 15 residues. The germline CDR1 and CDR2 sequences are SGHNT and YYREEE (reference sequence). The CDR3 spells CASSSWTGNEYEQYF. The CDR3 DNA reads as TGTGCCAGCAGCTCTTGGACAGGGAATGAGTACGAGCAGTACTTC.

The chain recombines TRBV7-2 with TRBJ2-1; D call uncertain. Deletions cut 1 base from V and 4 bases from J, with 5 bases between. The germline CDR1 and CDR2 sequences are SGHTA and FQGNSA. The CDR3 has 13 amino acids. CDR3 bases: TGTGCCAGCAGCTTAGTACAGTACAATGAGCAGTTCTTC. Protein: CASSLVQYNEQFF.

V is TRBV9 and J is TRBJ2-3; D is tentatively TRBD1 or TRBD2 (5 bases each). The CDR3 consists of 16 residues. Germline assignment: CDR1 SGDLS and CDR2 YYNGEE. V dropped 4 bases and J dropped 1 base, with 16 bases sitting between them. The CDR3 region has the DNA TGTGCCAGCAGCCCCCGAGGGACCGTTGGCACAGATACGCAGTATTTT. Its protein is CASSPRGTVGTDTQYF.

This clone was seen more than once but under ten times. This rearrangement joins TRBV7-9 to TRBJ1-1; D may be TRBD1 (5 bases). The CDR3 contains 15 residues. The germline V gene encodes CDR1 SEHNR and CDR2 FQNEAQ (reference sequence). V dropped 1 base and J dropped 0 bases, with 9 bases sitting between them. The DNA for the CDR3 is TGTGCCAGCAGCTTAGAGACAGTAATGAACACTGAAGCTTTCTTT. It yields the protein CASSLETVMNTEAFF.

As regards this clone: It may be a read error: a sequence one base away is much more abundant. The chain uses TRBV13 and TRBJ2-5; D uncertain. Trimming left V 2 bases short and J 3 bases short, with 1 base between. CDR1 is PRHDT and CDR2 is FYEKMQ in the germline V gene (reference sequence). This CDR3 contains 11 residues. CDR3 sequence: CASSLKETQYF. The DNA for the CDR3 is TGTGCCAGCAGCTTAAAAGAGACCCAGTACTTC.

In regard to this clone: A read error may account for a junction end that differs from germline. This chain connects TRBV30 to TRBJ2-1, with D maybe TRBD2 (6 bases). There are 17 residues in the CDR3. Germline V CDR1 and CDR2: GTSNPN, SVGIG (reference sequence). CDR3 bases: TGTGCCTGGAGTGTACGACGCGGGGTGAAGTCCTCCAATGAGCAGTTCTTC. It specifies CAWSVRRGVKSSNEQFF.

About this clone itself: A far larger clone is off by one base, so a read error is likely. The genes are TRBV19 and TRBJ2-7; 7 bases align to TRBD1. The CDR3 covers 17 residues. CDR1 and CDR2 from the germline V gene are LNHDA and SQIVND (reference sequence). V lost 11 bases, J lost 0 bases, and 19 bases stayed unmatched. CDR3 coding DNA: TGTGCCCGCCGGGAAGGTGGGACAGCGGCCATCTCCTACGAGCAGTACTTC. It encodes CARREGGTAAISYEQYF.

This clone was seen ten or more times. The chain joins TRBV9 to TRBJ2-3; D not certain. The V gene lost 2 bases and the J gene lost 4 bases, with 11 bases spanning the gap. The CDR3 sequence is 14 residues long. Per germline, CDR1 SGDLS and CDR2 YYNGEE. The CDR3: CASSVSRAPDTQYF. Here the CDR3 DNA reads TGTGCCAGCAGCGTTTCTAGGGCTCCAGATACGCAGTATTTT.

This clone has a count of ten or more. The gene calls are TRBV10-3 and TRBJ1-3, with D tentatively TRBD1 (5 bases). The germline gives CDR1 ENHRY, CDR2 SYGVKD. V was pared by 6 bases and J by 3 bases, with 15 bases between. CDR3 size: 15 residues. The chain's CDR3 is CAIREGQTIGNTIYF. In nucleotides, the CDR3 is TGTGCCATCAGGGAGGGGCAGACGATTGGAAACACCATATATTTT.

This rearrangement joins TRBV9 to TRBJ1-4; D is unclear. This CDR3 comprises 15 residues. Trimming cost V 4 bases and J 3 bases, with 13 bases left between them. Germline V gene data show CDR1 as SGDLS and CDR2 as YYNGEE. CDR3 sequence (DNA): TGTGCCAGCAGCCCAGGAGGTAGTTCTAATGAAAAACTGTTTTTT. It codes for CASSPGGSSNEKLFF.

This clone was seen repeatedly, ten times or more. V usage is TRBV5-1 and J usage is TRBJ2-5, with TRBD2 as a possible D gene (5 bases). This CDR3 region has 12 residues. Trimming pared 6 bases from V and 5 bases from J, leaving 11 bases between. Germline V CDR1 and CDR2: SGHRS, YFSETQ. CDR3 region: CASTGYSETQYF. The CDR3 nucleotides are TGCGCCAGCACGGGGTACTCGGAGACCCAGTACTTC.

This chain joins TRBV7-9 and TRBJ2-5, with 9 bases matching TRBD1. Germline V gene lookup returns CDR1 SEHNR and CDR2 FQNEAQ (reference sequence). V shed 6 bases and J 4 bases; nucleotides not matched to a gene: 6. The CDR3 runs 14 residues. The CDR3 protein is CASRQTGGGETQYF. CDR3 coding DNA: TGTGCCAGCAGGCAGACAGGGGGTGGAGAGACCCAGTACTTC.

This clone has just a few counts. The chain carries TRBV4-1 and TRBJ1-1; TRBD1 matches 9 bases. The CDR3 consists of 15 residues. V dropped 5 bases and J dropped 6; count of bases not matched to a gene: 10. CDR1 and CDR2 from the germline V gene are MGHRA and YSYEKL. The CDR3 region is CASSFPGQGGSEAFF. Here the CDR3 DNA reads TGCGCCAGCAGCTTCCCGGGACAGGGAGGCTCTGAAGCTTTCTTT.

The V call is TRBV11-2, the J call TRBJ1-6; 10 nucleotides agree with TRBD1. The CDR3 is made up of 16 amino acids. Trimming removed 7 bases from V and 9 bases from J; junction bases left unmatched: 12. Germline V gives CDR1 SGHAT, CDR2 FQNNGV. CDR3 in DNA: TGTGCCAGCACCACGGACAGGGGGATTACAACTTCACCCCTCCACTTT. It specifies CASTTDRGITTSPLHF.

The table lists this clone with many counts. V is TRBV19 and J is TRBJ1-1, with 8 bases identical to TRBD1. This CDR3 is built from 15 residues. The ends lost 3 bases at V and 5 bases at J; junction bases unmatched: 8. Per germline, CDR1 LNHDA and CDR2 SQIVND (reference sequence). The DNA for the CDR3 is TGTGCCAGTAGTATGGTGGGGACAGGCAAAACTGAAGCTTTCTTT. Its translation is CASSMVGTGKTEAFF.

The V gene is TRBV29-1, the J gene TRBJ1-3; a possible D gene is TRBD1 (5 bases). Per germline, CDR1 SQVTM and CDR2 ANQGSEA. The CDR3 has 13 residues. V gave up 6 bases and J gave up 4 bases, with 13 bases separating them. The CDR3 loop is CSVPGPSGNTIYF. In DNA, the CDR3 is TGCAGCGTACCGGGACCGAGCGGAAACACCATATATTTT.

This clone was counted only a few times. V is TRBV7-9 and J is TRBJ1-1; TRBD1 might be the D (5 bases). In germline, CDR1 is SEHNR, CDR2 FQNEAQ (reference sequence). This CDR3 has 14 residues. V lost 3 bases and J 0 bases, leaving 8 bases between the germline ends. CDR3 in DNA: TGTGCCAGCAGCTTCGGACAAGTGAACACTGAAGCTTTCTTT. Its translation: CASSFGQVNTEAFF.

The table lists this clone with a few counts. Other nucleotide sequences in the sample specify the same CDR3. The chain joins TRBV9 to TRBJ1-5, with D hard to call. The V and J ends lost 0 bases and 2 bases respectively, with 6 bases between them. The CDR3 sequence is 14 residues long. The V gene's germline CDR1 is SGDLS and CDR2 YYNGEE. The CDR3 sequence: CASSVDQGNQPQHF. DNA of the CDR3: TGTGCCAGCAGCGTAGACCAGGGCAATCAGCCCCAGCATTTT.